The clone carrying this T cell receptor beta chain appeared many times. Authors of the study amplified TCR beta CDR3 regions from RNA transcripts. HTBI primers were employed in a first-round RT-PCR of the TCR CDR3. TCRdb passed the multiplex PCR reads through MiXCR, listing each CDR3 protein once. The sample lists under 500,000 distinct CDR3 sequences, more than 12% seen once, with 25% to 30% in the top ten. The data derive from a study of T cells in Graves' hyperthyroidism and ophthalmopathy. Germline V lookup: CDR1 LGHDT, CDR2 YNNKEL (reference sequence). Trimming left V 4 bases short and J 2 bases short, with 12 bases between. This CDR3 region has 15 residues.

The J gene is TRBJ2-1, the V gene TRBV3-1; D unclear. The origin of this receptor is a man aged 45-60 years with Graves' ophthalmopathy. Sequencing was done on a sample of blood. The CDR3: CASSLAPLPYNEQFF. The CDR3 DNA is TGTGCCAGCAGCCTGGCACCGTTGCCCTACAATGAGCAGTTCTTC.